The 18 T cell receptor beta chains reported below all come from one sample, sequenced in a study of beta chain features in type 1 diabetes. For these TCRs, the target antigens are not known. Overall study results and limits: Across all four CD4+ subsets, people with type 1 diabetes showed modestly shorter TCRB CDR3s.

Reverse transcription of all isolated RNA meant that expressed TCRB transcripts were sequenced. Here immunoSEQ multiplex PCR was the method, and the copy in TCRdb shows in-frame clones only, minus some. The data show 200,000 to 300,000 clones, under 13% seen once. Material for sequencing was naive CD4+ T cells from blood. The source of these receptors is a man aged 25 to 45 with type 1 diabetes.

This clone was picked up a small number of times. V and J are TRBV25-1 and TRBJ1-5, with 7 bases that match TRBD1. The CDR3 has 14 amino acids. V lost 4 bases, J lost 5 bases, and 5 bases stayed unmatched. Germline values: CDR1 MGHDK, CDR2 SYGVNS. The CDR3 DNA reads as TGTGCCAGCAGTGTAACAGGGGTGCATCAGCCCCAGCATTTT. It is translated as CASSVTGVHQPQHF.

This clone was seen a few times. Germline and junction disagree at one end, which may indicate a read error. V is TRBV7-2 and J is TRBJ2-1, with 13 bases fitting TRBD2. Germline V CDR1 and CDR2: SGHTA, FQGNSA. The CDR3 is made up of 15 amino acids. The CDR3 protein is CASSLTSGGNNDQFF. CDR3 DNA sequence: TGTGCCAGCAGTCTGACTAGCGGGGGGAACAATGATCAGTTCTTC.

This clone has only a few counts. The rearrangement links TRBV5-1 to TRBJ2-1; D gene ambiguous. CDR3 length: 15 residues. Germline V gene sequence: CDR1 SGHRS, CDR2 YFSETQ. With 0 bases removed from V and 0 bases from J, the gap between germline ends came to 7 bases. The DNA of the CDR3 is TGCGCCAGCAGCTTGGGAGGTGTCTCCTACAATGAGCAGTTCTTC. It encodes CASSLGGVSYNEQFF.

The V call is TRBV19, the J call TRBJ2-3, with 10 bases lining up with TRBD2. With V trimmed by 5 bases and J by 5 bases, 4 bases remained unmatched. The CDR3 has 14 residues. Germline CDR1 LNHDA, CDR2 SQIVND (reference sequence). CDR3 loop: CASSRASGRDTQYF. The CDR3 DNA sequence: TGTGCCAGTAGTCGGGCTAGCGGGAGAGATACGCAGTATTTT.

This clone was counted a few times. The chain joins TRBV11-2 to TRBJ2-7, with a possible D match to TRBD1 (5 bases). The length of the CDR3 is 14 residues. Deletions cut 1 base from V and 5 bases from J, with 12 bases between. Looked up from germline, CDR1 is SGHAT and CDR2 is FQNNGV. The CDR3 is CASSLVAGHDEQYF. CDR3 DNA: TGTGCCAGCAGCTTAGTGGCAGGGCACGACGAGCAGTACTTC.

This clone was counted a few times. The V gene is TRBV4-1, the J gene TRBJ1-1, with D maybe TRBD1 (5 bases). V gave up 3 bases and J gave up 0 bases, with 17 bases separating them. This CDR3 is 17 amino acids long. Germline lookup yields CDR1 MGHRA and CDR2 YSYEKL. Here the CDR3 DNA reads TGCGCCAGCAGCCAGGACCCCACGCAGGGATTGAACACTGAAGCTTTCTTT. As protein: CASSQDPTQGLNTEAFF.

In this sample, this clone turned up a few times. The gene calls are TRBV2 and TRBJ2-3, with 15 nucleotides matching TRBD2. The CDR3 runs to 17 residues. The germline V gene has CDR1 SNHLY and CDR2 FYNNEI. The V segment lost 6 bases and the J segment 4 bases; nucleotides outside the gene matches: 8. The DNA of the CDR3 is TGTGCCAGCAGGGAGGGGACTAGCGGGAGGAGCCCAGATACGCAGTATTTT. Translation gives CASREGTSGRSPDTQYF.

The V and J genes are TRBV5-6 and TRBJ1-2; D not resolved. V was cut by 0 bases and J by 4 bases, with 10 bases left in between. Germline CDR1 reads SGHDT; CDR2 reads YYEEEE. CDR3 length equals 14 residues. The CDR3 DNA reads TGTGCCAGCAGCTTGGGGTCTCTCAGCTATGGCTACACCTTC. The encoded protein is CASSLGSLSYGYTF.

The chain carries TRBV7-9 and TRBJ2-3; D gene unclear. Germline CDR1 and CDR2: SEHNR and FQNEAQ (reference sequence). There are 13 residues in the CDR3. V lost 5 bases and J lost 6, with 12 bases in between. The CDR3 coding sequence is TGTGCCAGCAGCCCCTCCACGGTGGATACGCAGTATTTT. Translation gives CASSPSTVDTQYF.

This clone was picked up a small number of times. The chain joins TRBV6-4 to TRBJ1-1; TRBD1 matches 8 bases. V was clipped by 3 bases and J by 3 bases; unmatched bases: 6. Germline assignment: CDR1 MRHNA and CDR2 SNTAGT. The CDR3 runs 15 residues. CDR3 residues: CASSEQGDGDTEAFF. The CDR3 region has the DNA TGTGCCAGCAGTGAACAGGGGGACGGGGACACTGAAGCTTTCTTT.

The rearrangement links TRBV12-5 to TRBJ1-4, with 9 positions matching TRBD1. J gave up 7 bases and V 6 bases, and 6 bases lay outside the gene matches. The CDR3 runs to 14 residues. Germline-derived CDR1 and CDR2 are LGHNT and FRNRAP. Here the CDR3 reads CASGPDRGIEKLFF. The DNA for the CDR3 is TGTGCTAGTGGCCCGGACAGGGGCATTGAAAAACTGTTTTTT.

This clone was detected only a few times. The chain links TRBV29-1 to TRBJ1-1; 7 bases align to TRBD1. CDR1 and CDR2 from the germline V gene are SQVTM and ANQGSEA. The CDR3 covers 16 residues. V lost 5 bases and J lost 3; bases outside the gene matches: 15. CDR3 loop: CSVKPQQGRRDTEAFF. The CDR3 DNA is TGCAGCGTTAAACCCCAACAGGGGAGGAGGGACACTGAAGCTTTCTTT.

This clone was seen a handful of times. This rearrangement joins TRBV30 to TRBJ1-4; tentative D call: TRBD1 (6 bases). Germline CDR1 is GTSNPN and CDR2 is SVGIG (reference sequence). V lost 3 bases to trimming and J lost 3 bases, with 8 bases between them. CDR3 length: 13 residues. The CDR3: CAWRQGPNEKLFF. DNA of the CDR3: TGTGCCTGGAGACAGGGACCTAATGAAAAACTGTTTTTT.

This clone was seen a few times. The chain couples TRBV19 to TRBJ1-5; weak D call: TRBD1 (5 bases). V was shortened by 5 bases and J by 4 bases, with 9 bases between the two germline ends. The CDR3 covers 13 residues. Looked up from germline, CDR1 is LNHDA and CDR2 is SQIVND (reference sequence). The CDR3 loop reads CASSPGGNQPQHF. The CDR3 region has the DNA TGTGCCAGTAGTCCTGGGGGGAATCAGCCCCAGCATTTT.

The V call is TRBV28, the J call TRBJ2-1, with TRBD2 matching 12 bases. The V and J ends lost 6 bases and 7 bases, in that order; junction bases with no gene match: 4. The germline V gene has CDR1 MDHEN and CDR2 SYDVKM. CDR3 size: 14 residues. In DNA, the CDR3 is TGTGCCAGCAGCCGGCTAGCGGGGGGGAATGAGCAGTTCTTC. Its protein product is CASSRLAGGNEQFF.

The chain has TRBV7-9 and TRBJ2-7, with D possibly being TRBD2 (6 bases). V was cut by 4 bases and J by 1 base, with 11 bases left in between. CDR1 and CDR2 (germline): SEHNR, FQNEAQ (reference sequence). The length of the CDR3 is 14 residues. The CDR3: CASSYRGLSYEQYF. For the CDR3, the DNA is TGTGCCAGCAGCTATAGGGGACTTTCCTACGAGCAGTACTTC.

In this sample, this clone turned up a few times. The CDR3 spells CASSVSSGTEAFF. CDR3 coding DNA: TGTGCCAGCAGTGTAAGCTCGGGCACTGAAGCTTTCTTT. The chain employs TRBV6-4 and TRBJ1-1; no clear D. V shed 4 bases and J shed 4 bases, with 10 bases lying between them. The CDR3 totals 13 residues. Germline loops: CDR1 MRHNA, CDR2 SNTAGT.

J is TRBJ2-1 and V is TRBV4-2, with 8 positions matching TRBD2. With V trimmed by 4 bases and J by 8 bases, 16 bases remained unmatched. Germline V gene sequence: CDR1 LGHNA, CDR2 YNFKEQ. The CDR3 extends over 17 amino acids. CDR3 loop: CASSPTPNGGALDEQFF. Here the CDR3 DNA reads TGTGCCAGCAGCCCCACGCCTAACGGGGGGGCCCTCGATGAGCAGTTCTTC.